These 13 T cell receptor beta chains originate from one sample sequenced in a study of identical twins. TCRdb reprocessed the 5' RACE reads with MiXCR, giving one entry per CDR3 protein. This sample has around 1.7 million distinct CDR3 sequences, with 25% to 35% found just once. Sequences were obtained from cord blood. The receptors derive from a newborn girl in good health.

In this sample, this clonotype turned up a few times. The J gene is TRBJ1-1, the V gene TRBV2; possible D gene TRBD1, 6 bases. Germline loops: CDR1 SNHLY, CDR2 FYNNEI. V was trimmed by 6 bases and J by 2 bases, leaving 10 bases between them. The length of the CDR3 is 13 residues. CDR3 coding DNA: TGTGCCAGCAGATGGGACACTAACACTGAAGCTTTCTTT. Encoded protein: CASRWDTNTEAFF.

The CDR3 nucleotides read TGTGCCAGCTTAGGGCAGGTGGGTTCCCATGAGCAGTACTTC. Translated: CASLGQVGSHEQYF. The chain couples TRBV12-3 or TRBV12-4 to TRBJ2-5, with D unresolved. V lost 8 bases and J lost 11, with 24 bases in between. The CDR3 is 14 amino acids.

This clonotype turned up a few times. The chain carries TRBV5-1 and TRBJ2-3, with D possibly being TRBD1 or TRBD2 (6 bases each). The CDR3 length is 14 residues. Deletions cut 8 bases from V and 2 bases from J, with 15 bases between. Looked up from germline, CDR1 is SGHRS and CDR2 is YFSETQ. CDR3 amino acids: CASPSGAPTDTQYF. The DNA of the CDR3 is TGCGCCAGTCCGTCGGGGGCCCCCACAGATACGCAGTATTTT.

This rearrangement joins TRBV11-2 to TRBJ2-3, with 9 bases matching TRBD2. The CDR3 has 15 amino acids. Germline CDR1 is SGHAT and CDR2 is FQNNGV. With 3 bases clipped from V and 3 bases from J, the junction kept 4 bases outside the gene matches. CDR3 sequence reads: CASSFPGLATDTQYF. In nucleotides, the CDR3 is TGTGCCAGCAGCTTCCCGGGACTAGCTACAGATACGCAGTATTTT.

In regard to this clonotype: A single base separates this from a much larger clone, so it may be a read error. Here the CDR3 DNA reads TGCAGCGTTGAACCCCGGTACCGGGACCGCAATGGGCAGTTCTTC. The encoded protein is CSVEPRYRDRNGQFF. This sequence joins TRBV29-1 and TRBJ2-1, with D perhaps being TRBD1 or TRBD2 (5 bases each). CDR3 length: 15 residues. Germline CDR1 SQVTM, CDR2 ANQGSEA.

This clonotype was found a few times. The J gene is TRBJ1-2, the V gene TRBV18, with TRBD1 matching 7 bases. This CDR3 region has 15 residues. Looked up from germline, CDR1 is KGHSH and CDR2 is LQKENI. The V segment lost 4 bases and the J segment 2 bases; nucleotides outside the gene matches: 7. The chain's CDR3 is CASSLGTELNYGYTF. CDR3 coding DNA: TGTGCCAGCTCACTAGGGACAGAACTAAACTATGGCTACACCTTC.

This chain links TRBV9 with TRBJ2-3; 7 bases fit TRBD2. After removal of 0 bases from V and 8 bases from J, the junction contained 9 bases not matched to a gene. Germline loops: CDR1 SGDLS, CDR2 YYNGEE. The CDR3 consists of 15 residues. CDR3 region: CASSVGGSNGGTQYF. In DNA form, the CDR3 reads TGTGCCAGCAGCGTAGGCGGGAGTAATGGAGGTACGCAGTATTTT.

This sequence joins TRBV4-1 and TRBJ2-5; 8 nucleotides align to TRBD2. V shed 0 bases, J shed 4 bases, and the junction held 7 bases outside the gene matches. The CDR3 sequence is 16 residues long. Germline V gene sequence: CDR1 MGHRA, CDR2 YSYEKL. CDR3 amino acids: CASSQEGRTSSETQYF. Written as DNA, the CDR3 is TGCGCCAGCAGCCAAGAAGGGAGGACTAGCTCAGAGACCCAGTACTTC.

The chain employs TRBV12-3 or TRBV12-4 and TRBJ2-7; D not resolved. V lost 4 bases and J 3 bases, leaving 16 bases between the germline ends. The CDR3 loop spans 15 amino acids. The CDR3 reads CASSSRHPSGYEQYF. CDR3 nucleotides: TGTGCCAGCAGTTCCCGACACCCGTCTGGCTACGAGCAGTACTTC.

To note about this clonotype: One end of the junction fails to match germline, which may point to a read error. V is TRBV27 and J is TRBJ2-3, with D perhaps given as TRBD1 or TRBD2 (7 bases each). In germline, CDR1 is MNHEY, CDR2 SMNVEV (reference sequence). The CDR3 extends over 13 amino acids. The CDR3 loop is CASSWEGADTRYF. CDR3 nucleotide sequence: TGTGCCAGCAGTTGGGAGGGGGCAGATACGCGGTATTTT.

The chain combines TRBV20-1 with TRBJ2-3; D is perhaps TRBD1 (6 bases). The V end was cut by 5 bases, the J end by 2 bases, with 14 bases between. This CDR3 is 14 amino acids long. Per germline, CDR1 DFQATT and CDR2 SNEGSKA (reference sequence). DNA of the CDR3: TGCAGTGCTCTTTACAGGGTTGCCACAGATACGCAGTATTTT. This gives the protein CSALYRVATDTQYF.

This sequence joins TRBV27 and TRBJ1-5; D gene uncertain. This CDR3 is built from 16 residues. V was shortened by 2 bases and J by 6 bases, with 17 bases between the two germline ends. Germline-derived CDR1 and CDR2 are MNHEY and SMNVEV (reference sequence). The CDR3 sequence is CASSLGPYLWGQPQHF. As DNA, the CDR3 is TGTGCCAGCAGTTTAGGGCCGTATTTGTGGGGTCAGCCCCAGCATTTT.

V and J are TRBV21-1 and TRBJ2-7. TRBV21-1 is described as a pseudogene. This CDR3 has 14 amino acids. CDR3: CASSKKTSSYEQYF. The CDR3 nucleotides are TGTGCCAGCAGCAAAAAAACTAGCTCCTACGAGCAGTACTTC.